This T cell receptor beta chain was captured by sequencing in a study of prognosis after radiotherapy for stage I lung cancer (dated by TCRdb to 2020 to 2022). About the study as a whole: Between April 2018 and 2019, 15 to 20 stage I NSCLC patients were enrolled in Nanjing, China. Newly diagnosed primary stage I lung tumors were found in fourteen patients, while oligometastatic NSCLC after surgical resection of the primary tumor was found in roughly 5. Every patient was deemed medically inoperable, about a dozen because of comorbidities and roughly 7 because they refused surgery. The cohort included 10 to 15 men and five to seven women, with a median age of almost 75 years and a range of about 53 to 95 years. Tumor histology was squamous cell carcinoma in seven patients and adenocarcinoma in twelve. SBRT was delivered in 3 to 5 fractions with a biologically effective dose of at least 100 Gy, and image-guided IMRT or VMAT was used for delivery. In every patient, SBRT was given without any concurrent therapy. Four of the 19 patients developed distant metastases after SBRT, at a median of around seven months; the other 15 showed no significant progression. Peripheral blood TCR beta repertoires were profiled in stage I NSCLC patients before and after stereotactic body radiotherapy, and the repertoires were related to distant failure. For each of the 20 or so patients, one blood sample was taken before SBRT and one after, so the study sequenced 38 samples in total.

No patient had a history of other malignancies or prior chemotherapy or radiotherapy, and all had node-negative disease on CT and PET/CT. Around 6 milliliters of peripheral venous blood were drawn into EDTA tubes at each of two time points. Ficoll-Paque Plus density-gradient centrifugation was used to isolate PBMCs. Right after collection, samples were kept at -80 degrees C until analysis. Two rounds of multiplex PCR on genomic DNA were used to amplify the TCR beta CDR3 region. In the first PCR round, primers specific to each TRBV and TRBJ gene were used, and the primer sequences were filed in Chinese patent CN105087789A. Universal primers were used in the second round of PCR. The Roche High Pure PCR Template Preparation Kit was used to extract genomic DNA from the frozen PBMCs. An Illumina HiSeq 3000 was used to sequence the libraries paired-end with 151 bp reads. The paper's processing steps were these. CutAdapt was used to discard raw reads that did not contain the multiplex PCR primer sequences. High-quality paired reads were merged into contigs with PEAR. TRB V, D and J gene segments were assigned to each contig with MiXCR by alignment to reference sequences. CDR3 sequences were clustered by base quality and sequence similarity to remove sequencing errors. Shannon entropy, normalized by the natural log of the productive TCR sequence number, served as the measure of diversity. One minus Shannon entropy divided by the natural log of the number of unique clonotypes was used as the definition of clonality. Using the Youden index from ROC curves, the researchers picked the repertoire-metric cut-offs for progression-free survival, and all analyses were carried out in R 3.5.3. The raw public data were reprocessed by TCRdb itself: fastp quality trimming at Q25, MiXCR clonotype calling, in-frame beta chains only. Each CDR3 protein appears once, grouped with its most common genes and DNA. The V and J calls were determined by TCRdb, not by the authors. This sample has approximately 25,000 distinct CDR3 sequences in its table, and about two fifths of those were observed once. The ten largest clones add up to 20% to 25% of the sample.

Spanning cysteine to phenylalanine, the CDR3 consists of 15 amino acids. The CDR3 DNA has 45 bases and is translated from base 1. V lost 5 bases and J lost 4 bases, and the count of bases not matched to a germline gene is 10. The germline V gene provides CDR1 MNHEY and CDR2 SVGEGT. In regard to this clonotype: This clone's antigen is unknown. Per-nucleotide qualities are absent, and no much larger clonotype sits a single base away.

Overall study results and their limits: Post-SBRT Shannon entropy and its change from baseline were lower in patients who developed distant metastases; baseline Shannon entropy was not associated with metastases. All reported P values were unadjusted for multiple comparisons. TRBV and TRBJ usage frequencies reportedly differed by metastasis status, in two V genes at baseline and in several V and two J genes after SBRT. The small cohort and short follow-up limited the study, so independent validation of the findings is needed. A decrease in unique TCR clone counts was observed after SBRT (median 10,088 before versus fewer than 8,000 after; Wilcoxon paired P=0.011). Whether the expanded TCR clones were tumor-specific was not determined.

Sequences were derived from PBMCs, sampled before or after stereotactic body radiation therapy (not recorded which). The TCR sequence derives from a donor aged 50 or older with non-small cell lung cancer. Recombination joined TRBV6-2 or TRBV6-3 with TRBJ1-1, and 7 junctional nucleotides match TRBD1. The CDR3 loop reads CASSEGDSRTTEAFF. The sequence in DNA is TGTGCCAGCAGTGAGGGGGACAGTAGGACCACTGAAGCTTTCTTT.